The present T cell receptor (beta chain) was sequenced within a study of monozygotic twins with inflammatory bowel disease. Study results and limitations: No single strong signal or clonotype associated with IBD was supported. The analysis failed to separate different T cell subtypes.

The CDR3 has 13 amino acids. Germline V gene lookup returns CDR1 SGHRS and CDR2 YFSETQ. Notes on this clonotype: Its matching antigen is unknown.

TCRalpha and TCRbeta cDNA underwent two nested PCRs of around 15 and 10 cycles. TCRdb reanalyzed the 5' RACE reads and collapses them to one entry per CDR3 protein, without DNA. This table lists hundreds of thousands of distinct CDR3 sequences. Sequencing was done on a sample of blood. V is TRBV5-1 and J is TRBJ2-2. The clonotype originates from a human donor with ulcerative colitis or Crohn's disease, or a healthy co-twin of an affected twin (not recorded which). The CDR3 loop is CASSLEPTGELFF.